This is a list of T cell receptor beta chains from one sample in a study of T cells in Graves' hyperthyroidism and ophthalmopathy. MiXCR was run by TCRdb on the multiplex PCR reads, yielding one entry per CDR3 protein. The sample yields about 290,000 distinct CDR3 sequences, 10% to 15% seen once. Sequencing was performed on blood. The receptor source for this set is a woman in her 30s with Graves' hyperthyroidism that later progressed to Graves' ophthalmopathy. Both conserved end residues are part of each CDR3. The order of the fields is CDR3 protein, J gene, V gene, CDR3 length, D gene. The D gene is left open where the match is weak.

CASNLGTDSGNTIYF | TRBJ1-3 | TRBV25-1 | 15 | TRBD1
CSARDPPTSGYNEQFF | TRBJ2-1 | TRBV20-1 | 16 | TRBD2
CANSQEDRGREKLFF | TRBJ1-4 | TRBV4-2 | 15 | TRBD1
CASSTLTSAYNEQFF | TRBJ2-1 | TRBV6-5 | 15 | TRBD2
CASSTRTERHYEQYF | TRBJ2-7 | TRBV6-1 | 15 | .
CASSRDPYTDTQYF | TRBJ2-3 | TRBV7-2 | 14 | .
CASSIEYMRYQETQYF | TRBJ2-5 | TRBV19 | 16 | .
CASSPLSDMNTEAFF | TRBJ1-1 | TRBV28 | 15 | .
CASSQSGTDYEQYF | TRBJ2-7 | TRBV4-1 | 14 | .
CASSYRQASYEQYF | TRBJ2-7 | TRBV6-2/TRBV6-3 | 14 | .
CASSFPTSGSYNEQFF | TRBJ2-1 | TRBV12-3/TRBV12-4 | 16 | TRBD2
CASSYSGSYYNEQFF | TRBJ2-1 | TRBV6-5 | 15 | .
CASSLGRLYEQYF | TRBJ2-7 | TRBV2 | 13 | .
CASSPMTISGANVLTF | TRBJ2-6 | TRBV11-2 | 16 | .
CASSHGTSGSSSGELFF | TRBJ2-2 | TRBV6-1 | 17 | TRBD2
CASQTGGVDEQFF | TRBJ2-1 | TRBV18 | 13 | .
CASSQRTGAEAFF | TRBJ1-1 | TRBV5-4 | 13 | TRBD1
CASRMNNEQFF | TRBJ2-1 | TRBV3-1 | 11 | .
CASSHSYEQYF | TRBJ2-7 | TRBV3-1 | 11 | .
CASSLGGPANTGELFF | TRBJ2-2 | TRBV9 | 16 | .
CSASWGGNQPQHF | TRBJ1-5 | TRBV20-1 | 13 | .
CAIGLAGTAHYEQYF | TRBJ2-7 | TRBV10-3 | 15 | TRBD2
CASSLLTANEKLFF | TRBJ1-4 | TRBV5-1 | 14 | .
CATSDRNRGTTDTQYF | TRBJ2-3 | TRBV24-1 | 16 | TRBD1
CASSRTGREQYF | TRBJ2-7 | TRBV6-1 | 12 | .
CASSQGLSDTQYF | TRBJ2-3 | TRBV4-3 | 13 | .
CASSRQGVTNEQFF | TRBJ2-1 | TRBV28 | 14 | TRBD1
CASSPRGLPDTEAFF | TRBJ1-1 | TRBV18 | 15 | TRBD1
CASSYLISSYNEQFF | TRBJ2-1 | TRBV6-5 | 15 | .
CASMRGGRTGELFF | TRBJ2-2 | TRBV12-3/TRBV12-4 | 14 | .
CASSLVGDHSYEQYF | TRBJ2-7 | TRBV7-8 | 15 | .
CASSLGRSFNQPQHF | TRBJ1-5 | TRBV12-3/TRBV12-4 | 15 | .
CASSVATSGLYNEQFF | TRBJ2-1 | TRBV9 | 16 | TRBD2
CASSETGTDNEQFF | TRBJ2-1 | TRBV9 | 14 | .
CASSYPASGLQETQYF | TRBJ2-5 | TRBV6-5 | 16 | .
CASSQEIRTPYTF | TRBJ1-2 | TRBV4-3 | 13 | .